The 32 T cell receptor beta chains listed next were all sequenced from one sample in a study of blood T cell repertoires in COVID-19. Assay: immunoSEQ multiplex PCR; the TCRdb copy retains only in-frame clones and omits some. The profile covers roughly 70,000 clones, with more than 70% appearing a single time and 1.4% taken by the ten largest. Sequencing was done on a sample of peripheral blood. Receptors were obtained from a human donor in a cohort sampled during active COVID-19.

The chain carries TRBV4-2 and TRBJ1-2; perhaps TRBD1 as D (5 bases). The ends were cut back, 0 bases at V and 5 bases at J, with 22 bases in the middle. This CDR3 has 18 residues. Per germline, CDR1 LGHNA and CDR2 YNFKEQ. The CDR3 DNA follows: TGTGCCAGCAGCCAAGATCCTCAGGGCTTTGGCAGGATTTATGGCTACACCTTC. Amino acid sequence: CASSQDPQGFGRIYGYTF.

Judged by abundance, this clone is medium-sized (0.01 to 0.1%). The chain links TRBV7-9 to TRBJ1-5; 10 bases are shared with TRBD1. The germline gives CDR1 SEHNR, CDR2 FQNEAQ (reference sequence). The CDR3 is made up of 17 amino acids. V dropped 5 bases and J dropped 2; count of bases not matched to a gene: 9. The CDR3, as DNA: TGTGCCAGCAGCGCCGGGACAGGGGTTTATGGCAATCAGCCCCAGCATTTT. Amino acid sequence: CASSAGTGVYGNQPQHF.

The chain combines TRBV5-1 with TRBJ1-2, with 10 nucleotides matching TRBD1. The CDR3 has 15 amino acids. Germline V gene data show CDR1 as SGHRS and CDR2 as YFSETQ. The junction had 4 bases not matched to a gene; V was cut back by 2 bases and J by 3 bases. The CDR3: CASSFTTGGDYGYTF. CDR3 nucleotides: TGCGCCAGCAGCTTCACGACAGGGGGCGACTATGGCTACACCTTC.

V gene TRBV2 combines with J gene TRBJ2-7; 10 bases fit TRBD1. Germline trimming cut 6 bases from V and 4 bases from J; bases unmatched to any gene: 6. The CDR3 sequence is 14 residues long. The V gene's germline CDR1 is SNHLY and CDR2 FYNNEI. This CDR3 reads CASRRDRGSYEQYV. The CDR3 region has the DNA TGTGCCAGCAGGAGGGACAGGGGATCTTACGAGCAGTACGTC.

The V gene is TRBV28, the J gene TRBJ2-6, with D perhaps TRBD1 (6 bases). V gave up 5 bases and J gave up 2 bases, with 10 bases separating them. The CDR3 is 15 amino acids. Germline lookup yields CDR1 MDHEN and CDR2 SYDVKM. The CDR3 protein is CASSLRGTGANVLTF. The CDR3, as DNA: TGTGCCAGCAGTCTCAGGGGTACTGGGGCCAACGTCCTGACTTTC.

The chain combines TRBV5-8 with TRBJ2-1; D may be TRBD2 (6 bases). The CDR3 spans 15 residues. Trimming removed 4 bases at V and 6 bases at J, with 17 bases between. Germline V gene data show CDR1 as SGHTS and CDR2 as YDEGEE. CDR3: CASSPPPGLSNEQFF. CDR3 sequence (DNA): TGTGCCAGCAGCCCCCCCCCGGGACTTTCCAATGAGCAGTTCTTC.

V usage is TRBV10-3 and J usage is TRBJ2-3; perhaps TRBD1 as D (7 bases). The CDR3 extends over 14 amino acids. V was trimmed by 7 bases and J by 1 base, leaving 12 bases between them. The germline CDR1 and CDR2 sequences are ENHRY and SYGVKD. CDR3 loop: CAIKTGEGTDTQYF. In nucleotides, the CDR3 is TGTGCCATCAAAACAGGGGAGGGCACAGATACGCAGTATTTT.

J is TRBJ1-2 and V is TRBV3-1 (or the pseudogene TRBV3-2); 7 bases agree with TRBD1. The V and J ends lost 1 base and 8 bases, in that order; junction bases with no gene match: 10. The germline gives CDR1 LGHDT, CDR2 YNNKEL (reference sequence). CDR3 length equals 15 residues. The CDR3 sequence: CASSQVRRGLGGYTF. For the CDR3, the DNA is TGTGCCAGCAGCCAAGTTAGAAGGGGGCTAGGGGGCTACACCTTC.

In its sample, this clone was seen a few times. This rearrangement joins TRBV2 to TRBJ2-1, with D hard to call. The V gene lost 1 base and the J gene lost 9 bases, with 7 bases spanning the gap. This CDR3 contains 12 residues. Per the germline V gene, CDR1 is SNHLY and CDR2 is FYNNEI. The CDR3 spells CASSEGLREQFF. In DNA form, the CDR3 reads TGTGCCAGCAGTGAAGGGCTCCGTGAGCAGTTCTTC.

The DNA of the CDR3 is TGTGCCAGCAGTGGGGCCCAGAGGGCGGGCCCAGATACGCAGTATTTT. Its translation is CASSGAQRAGPDTQYF. The chain has TRBV2 and TRBJ2-3, with D possibly TRBD2 on 5 matching bases. The V end lost 4 bases, the J end lost 4 bases, and 18 bases lay between the germline ends. The CDR3 is made up of 16 amino acids. Germline V gene sequence: CDR1 SNHLY, CDR2 FYNNEI.

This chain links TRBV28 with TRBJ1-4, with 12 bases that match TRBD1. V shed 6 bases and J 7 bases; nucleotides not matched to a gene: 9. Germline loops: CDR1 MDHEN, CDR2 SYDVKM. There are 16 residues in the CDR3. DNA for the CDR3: TGTGCCAGCAGAATCAGCCGGGACAGGGGGCTTGAAAAACTGTTTTTT. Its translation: CASRISRDRGLEKLFF.

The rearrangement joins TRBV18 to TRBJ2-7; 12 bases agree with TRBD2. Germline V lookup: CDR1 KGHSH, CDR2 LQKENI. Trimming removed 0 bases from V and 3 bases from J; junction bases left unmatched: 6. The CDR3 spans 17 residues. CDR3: CASSPPRPGLAGYEQYF. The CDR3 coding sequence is TGTGCCAGCTCACCACCACGTCCGGGACTAGCGGGCTACGAGCAGTACTTC.

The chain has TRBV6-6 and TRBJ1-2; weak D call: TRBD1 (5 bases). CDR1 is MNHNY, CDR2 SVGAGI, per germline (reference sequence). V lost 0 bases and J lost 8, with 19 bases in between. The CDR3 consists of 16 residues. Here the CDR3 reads CASSYSMPGGGGGYTF. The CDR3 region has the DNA TGTGCCAGCAGTTACTCAATGCCCGGGGGTGGAGGAGGCTACACCTTC.

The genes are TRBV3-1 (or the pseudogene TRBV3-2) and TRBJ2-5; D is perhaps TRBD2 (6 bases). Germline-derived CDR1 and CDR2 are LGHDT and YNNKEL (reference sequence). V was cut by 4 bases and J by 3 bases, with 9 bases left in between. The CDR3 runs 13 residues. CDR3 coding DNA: TGTGCCAGCAGCCCCGGGGGAAAAGAGACCCAGTACTTC. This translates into CASSPGGKETQYF.

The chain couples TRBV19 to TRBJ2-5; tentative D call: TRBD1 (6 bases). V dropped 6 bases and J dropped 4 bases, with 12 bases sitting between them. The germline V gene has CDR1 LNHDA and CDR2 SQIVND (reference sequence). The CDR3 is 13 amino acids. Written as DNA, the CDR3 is TGTGCCAGTAGCGGACAGCTACTAGAGACCCAGTACTTC. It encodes CASSGQLLETQYF. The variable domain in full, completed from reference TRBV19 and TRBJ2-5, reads DGGITQSPKYLFRKEGQNVTLSCEQNLNHDAMYWYRQDPGQGLRLIYYSQIVNDFQKGDIAEGYSVSREKKESFPLTVTSAQKNPTAFYLCASSGQLLETQYFGPGTRLLVL.

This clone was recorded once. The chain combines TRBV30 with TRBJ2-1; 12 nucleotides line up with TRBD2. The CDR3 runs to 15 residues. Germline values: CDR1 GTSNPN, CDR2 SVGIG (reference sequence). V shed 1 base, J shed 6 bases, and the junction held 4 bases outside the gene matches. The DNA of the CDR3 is TGTGCCTGGAGTGCCCTAGCGGGAGGGCTCAATGAGCAGTTCTTC. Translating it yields CAWSALAGGLNEQFF. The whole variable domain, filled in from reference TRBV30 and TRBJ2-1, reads SQTIHQWPATLVQPVGSPLSLECTVEGTSNPNLYWYRQAAGRGLQLLFYSVGIGQISSEVPQNLSASRPQDRQFILSSKKLLLSDSGFYLCAWSALAGGLNEQFFGPGTRLTVL.

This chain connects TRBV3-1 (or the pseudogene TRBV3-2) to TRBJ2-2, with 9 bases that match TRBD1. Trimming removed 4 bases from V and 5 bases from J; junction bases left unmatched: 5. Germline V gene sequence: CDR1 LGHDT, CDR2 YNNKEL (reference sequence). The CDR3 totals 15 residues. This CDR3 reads CASSRGQGGTGELFF. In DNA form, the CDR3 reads TGTGCCAGCAGCCGGGGACAGGGCGGGACCGGGGAGCTGTTTTTT.

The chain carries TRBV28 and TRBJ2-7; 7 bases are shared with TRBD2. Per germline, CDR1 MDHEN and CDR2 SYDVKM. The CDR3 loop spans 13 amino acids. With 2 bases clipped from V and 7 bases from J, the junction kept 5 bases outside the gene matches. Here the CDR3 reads CASSLGGGTEQYV. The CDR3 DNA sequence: TGTGCCAGCAGTTTAGGGGGGGGTACGGAGCAGTACGTC.

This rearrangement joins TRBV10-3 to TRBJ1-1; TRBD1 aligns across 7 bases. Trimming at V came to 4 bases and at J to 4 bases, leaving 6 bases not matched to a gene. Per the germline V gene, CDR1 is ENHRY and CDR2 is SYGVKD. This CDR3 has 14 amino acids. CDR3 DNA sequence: TGTGCCATCAGTGGGAGCCAGGGGGGCACTGAAGCTTTCTTT. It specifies CAISGSQGGTEAFF.

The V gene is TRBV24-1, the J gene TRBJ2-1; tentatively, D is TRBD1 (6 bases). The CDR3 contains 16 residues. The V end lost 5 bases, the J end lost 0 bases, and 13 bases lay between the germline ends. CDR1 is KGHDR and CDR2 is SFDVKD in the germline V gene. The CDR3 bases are TGTGCCACCAGTGGCCGACAGGAGAGCTCCTACAATGAGCAGTTCTTC. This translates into CATSGRQESSYNEQFF.

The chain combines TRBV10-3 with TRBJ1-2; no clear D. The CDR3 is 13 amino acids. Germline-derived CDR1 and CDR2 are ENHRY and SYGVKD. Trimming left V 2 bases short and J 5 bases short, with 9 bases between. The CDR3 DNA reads TGTGCCATCAGTGAGAACGGAGGTTATGGCTACACCTTC. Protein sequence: CAISENGGYGYTF.

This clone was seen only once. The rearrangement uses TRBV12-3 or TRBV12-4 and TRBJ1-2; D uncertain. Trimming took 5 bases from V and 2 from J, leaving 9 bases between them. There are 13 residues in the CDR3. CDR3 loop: CASSATENYGYTF. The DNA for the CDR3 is TGTGCCAGCAGTGCGACGGAGAACTATGGCTACACCTTC.

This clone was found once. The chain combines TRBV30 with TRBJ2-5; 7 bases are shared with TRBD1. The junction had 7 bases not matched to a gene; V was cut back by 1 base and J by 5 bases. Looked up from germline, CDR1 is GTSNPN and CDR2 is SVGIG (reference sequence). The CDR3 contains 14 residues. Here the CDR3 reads CAWSGGGKGETQYF. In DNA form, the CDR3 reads TGTGCCTGGAGTGGAGGGGGCAAGGGGGAGACCCAGTACTTC.

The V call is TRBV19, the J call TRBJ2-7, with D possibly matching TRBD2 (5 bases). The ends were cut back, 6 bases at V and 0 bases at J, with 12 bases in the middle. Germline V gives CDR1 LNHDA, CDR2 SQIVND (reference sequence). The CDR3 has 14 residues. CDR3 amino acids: CASSPSISSYEQYF. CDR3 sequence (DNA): TGTGCCAGTAGCCCTAGCATCAGCTCCTACGAGCAGTACTTC. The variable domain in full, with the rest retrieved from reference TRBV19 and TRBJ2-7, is DGGITQSPKYLFRKEGQNVTLSCEQNLNHDAMYWYRQDPGQGLRLIYYSQIVNDFQKGDIAEGYSVSREKKESFPLTVTSAQKNPTAFYLCASSPSISSYEQYFGPGTRLTVT.

The CDR3 bases are TGCGCCAGCAGCCCGGACTTGACTAGCACAGATACGCAGTATTTT. Its translation: CASSPDLTSTDTQYF. The rearrangement links TRBV5-1 to TRBJ2-3; TRBD2 might be the D (5 bases). The ends were cut back, 4 bases at V and 0 bases at J, with 12 bases in the middle. The CDR3 is 15 amino acids. Germline CDR1 and CDR2: SGHRS and YFSETQ.

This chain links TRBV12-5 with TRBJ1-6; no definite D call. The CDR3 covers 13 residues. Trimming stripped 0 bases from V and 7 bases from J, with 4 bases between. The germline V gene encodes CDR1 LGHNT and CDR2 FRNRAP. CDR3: CASGLVANSPLHF. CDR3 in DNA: TGTGCTAGTGGTTTGGTCGCGAATTCACCCCTCCACTTT.

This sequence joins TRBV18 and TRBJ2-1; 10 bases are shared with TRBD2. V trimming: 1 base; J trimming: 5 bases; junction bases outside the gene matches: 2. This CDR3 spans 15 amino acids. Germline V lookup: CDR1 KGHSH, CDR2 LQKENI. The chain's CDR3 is CASSPQAGGDNEQFF. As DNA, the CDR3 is TGTGCCAGCTCACCACAAGCGGGAGGGGACAATGAGCAGTTCTTC.

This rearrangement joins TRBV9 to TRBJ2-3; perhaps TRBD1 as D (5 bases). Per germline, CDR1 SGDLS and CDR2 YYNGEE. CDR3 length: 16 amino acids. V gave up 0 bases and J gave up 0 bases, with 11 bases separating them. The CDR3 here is CASSVAVKGSTDTQYF. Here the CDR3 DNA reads TGTGCCAGCAGCGTAGCCGTAAAGGGGAGCACAGATACGCAGTATTTT.

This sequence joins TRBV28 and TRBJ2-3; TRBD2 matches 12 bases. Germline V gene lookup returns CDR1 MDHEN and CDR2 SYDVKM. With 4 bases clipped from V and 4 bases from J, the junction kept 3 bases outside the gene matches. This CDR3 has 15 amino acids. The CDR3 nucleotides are TGTGCCAGCAGTTCGCTAGCGGGAGGGGCAGATACGCAGTATTTT. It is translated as CASSSLAGGADTQYF.

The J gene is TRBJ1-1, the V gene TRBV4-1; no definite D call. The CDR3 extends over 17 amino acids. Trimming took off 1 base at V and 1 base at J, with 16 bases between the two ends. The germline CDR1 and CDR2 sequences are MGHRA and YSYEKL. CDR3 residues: CASSQAASPSGNTEAFF. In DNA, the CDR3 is TGCGCCAGCAGCCAAGCCGCGAGCCCCTCGGGGAACACTGAAGCTTTCTTT.

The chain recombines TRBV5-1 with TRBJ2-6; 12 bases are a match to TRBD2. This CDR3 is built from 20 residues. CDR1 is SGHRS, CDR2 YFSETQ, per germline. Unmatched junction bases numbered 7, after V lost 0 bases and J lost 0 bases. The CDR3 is CASSLAGLAGFDSGANVLTF. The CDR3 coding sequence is TGCGCCAGCAGCTTGGCCGGACTAGCGGGATTCGACTCTGGGGCCAACGTCCTGACTTTC. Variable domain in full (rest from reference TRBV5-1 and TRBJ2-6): KAGVTQTPRYLIKTRGQQVTLSCSPISGHRSVSWYQQTPGQGLQFLFEYFSETQRNKGNFPGRFSGRQFSNSRSEMNVSTLELGDSALYLCASSLAGLAGFDSGANVLTFGAGSRLTVL.

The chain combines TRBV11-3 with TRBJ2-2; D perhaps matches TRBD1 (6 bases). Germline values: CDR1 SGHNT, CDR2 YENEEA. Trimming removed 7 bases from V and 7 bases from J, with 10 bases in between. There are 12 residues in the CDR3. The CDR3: CASTADSGELFF. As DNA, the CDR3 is TGTGCCAGCACCGCGGACAGCGGGGAGCTGTTTTTT.